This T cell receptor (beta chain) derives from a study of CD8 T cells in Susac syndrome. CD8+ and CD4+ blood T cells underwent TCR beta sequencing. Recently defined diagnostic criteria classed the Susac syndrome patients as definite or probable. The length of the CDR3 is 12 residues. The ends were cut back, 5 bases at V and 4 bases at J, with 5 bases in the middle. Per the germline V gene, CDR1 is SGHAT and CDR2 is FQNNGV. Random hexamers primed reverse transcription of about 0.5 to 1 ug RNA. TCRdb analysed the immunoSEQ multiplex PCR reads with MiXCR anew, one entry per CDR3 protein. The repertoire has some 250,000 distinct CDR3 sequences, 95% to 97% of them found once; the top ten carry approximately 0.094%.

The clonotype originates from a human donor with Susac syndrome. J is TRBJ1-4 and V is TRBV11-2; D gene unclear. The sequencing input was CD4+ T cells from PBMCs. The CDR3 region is CASSQNNEKLFF. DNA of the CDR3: TGTGCCAGCAGCCAGAATAATGAAAAACTGTTTTTT.